This paragraph reports one T cell receptor (beta chain). The antigen is unknown. Each subset's genomic DNA was split evenly across several immunoSEQ plates. The sorted-subset replicate PCRs were given roughly 190 ng DNA, which is 31,000 or so T cell genomes. Profiling relied on immunoSEQ multiplex PCR, and the TCRdb table lists in-frame clones only, not all of them. In the table there are around 2,000,000 clones, 85% to 95% of which are singletons. The entry originates in a study of shared clonotypes between healthy human individuals. CD45RO-negative cells were positively selected for CCR7, leaving out terminally differentiated effector memory CD45RA+ cells. Nashville, Tennessee was home to all donors, who were Caucasian adults. Overall study findings and caveats: Clonotypes that were shared across four donors made up 4% to 6% of naive CD4 clonotypes.

Germline CDR1 SNHLY, CDR2 FYNNEI. There are 13 residues in the CDR3. V was shortened by 10 bases and J by 3 bases, with 13 bases between the two germline ends. The sequenced sample consisted of naive CD8+ T cells from PBMCs. The origin of this receptor is a man younger than 30 in good health. Some clones in this sample may be carry-over from other donors' samples. The chain uses TRBV2 and TRBJ2-1; D call uncertain. DNA of the CDR3: TGTGCCACCCGAGTTCCATACTACAATGAGCAGTTCTTC. Protein product: CATRVPYYNEQFF.